These 21 T cell receptor beta chains share one sample of origin, sequenced in a study of blood T cells in healthy people across ages. The use of a sample-barcoded 5' primer and a J-beta primer mix characterized a second PCR of 7 to 11 cycles. TCRdb analysed the 5' RACE reads with MiXCR anew, one entry per CDR3 protein. Of roughly 2 million distinct CDR3 sequences in the sample, roughly 49% were seen once. The sample comprised blood. These receptors were taken from a woman in her forties in good health.

The chain joins TRBV6-2 or TRBV6-3 to TRBJ2-7, with D perhaps TRBD2 (6 bases). The CDR3 has 13 amino acids. V was clipped by 8 bases and J by 4 bases, with 15 bases between them. CDR1 and CDR2 (germline): MNHEY, SVGEGT. The CDR3 coding sequence is TGTGCCAGCCGGATTGGAGGGTCTTACGAGCAGTACTTC. It yields the protein CASRIGGSYEQYF.

This clonotype showed up just a few times. The chain uses TRBV10-1 and TRBJ2-7, with D possibly being TRBD2 (6 bases). This CDR3 is built from 14 residues. Per germline, CDR1 WNHNN and CDR2 SYGVQD (reference sequence). Trimming shortened V by 4 bases and J by 2 bases, and 12 bases separated the two germline ends. The CDR3 region has the DNA TGCGCCAGCAGTGGCGGGACTTCGCCCTACGAGCAGTACTTC. This codes for CASSGGTSPYEQYF.

The V and J genes are TRBV27 and TRBJ2-5; D remains ambiguous. V dropped 5 bases and J dropped 11 bases, with 18 bases sitting between them. CDR3 length: 13 amino acids. From germline, CDR1 is MNHEY and CDR2 SMNVEV (reference sequence). The CDR3 loop is CASSNYTYNEQYF. Here the CDR3 DNA reads TGTGCCAGCAGTAACTACACTTACAATGAGCAGTACTTC.

V gene TRBV20-1 combines with J gene TRBJ2-5; 7 nucleotides align to TRBD2. The CDR3 sequence is 14 residues long. Germline V gene data show CDR1 as DFQATT and CDR2 as SNEGSKA (reference sequence). The ends lost 0 bases at V and 11 bases at J; junction bases unmatched: 12. The CDR3 bases are TGCAGTGCTAGAGATCTGGGCGGTTCAGCGGGGCAGTACTTC. This translates into CSARDLGGSAGQYF.

The chain joins TRBV28 to TRBJ2-4, with 7 nucleotides matching TRBD1. The J call may not be correct, given that the DNA end is closer to TRBJ2-7. The CDR3 covers 15 residues. Germline CDR1 reads MDHEN; CDR2 reads SYDVKM. CDR3 bases: TGTGCCAGCAGCTACATTCCGGGACAGTCCTACGAGCAGTACTTC. Translating it yields CASSYIPGQSYEQYF.

The table lists this clonotype with a few counts. This chain uses TRBV28 with TRBJ2-7; D unresolved. CDR3 size: 12 residues. Trimming pared 3 bases from V and 5 bases from J, leaving 8 bases between. Germline V lookup: CDR1 MDHEN, CDR2 SYDVKM. CDR3 region: CASSFTWNEQYF. The DNA of the CDR3 is TGTGCCAGCAGTTTTACGTGGAACGAGCAGTACTTC.

The CDR3 reads CASSLFGLAGTGNTGELFF. The CDR3 nucleotides are TGTGCCAGCAGTTTATTTGGACTGGCCGGGACAGGGAACACCGGGGAGCTGTTTTTT. This sequence joins TRBV27 and TRBJ2-2; 8 bases fit TRBD1. The V segment lost 1 base and the J segment 1 base; nucleotides outside the gene matches: 11. There are 19 residues in the CDR3. CDR1 and CDR2 from the germline V gene are MNHEY and SMNVEV (reference sequence).

This rearrangement joins TRBV5-1 to TRBJ2-1; weak D call: TRBD1 (6 bases). The V and J ends lost 0 bases and 9 bases respectively, with 13 bases between them. Germline CDR1 and CDR2: SGHRS and YFSETQ. This CDR3 is built from 14 residues. The chain's CDR3 is CASSLALGAGEQFF. CDR3 nucleotides: TGCGCCAGCAGCTTGGCCCTGGGGGCGGGTGAGCAGTTCTTC.

J is TRBJ2-1 and V is TRBV7-9; D gene unclear. Germline V gene data show CDR1 as SEHNR and CDR2 as FQNEAQ (reference sequence). The CDR3 extends over 14 amino acids. Between the trimmed V and J ends, which lost 0 bases and 7 bases, there was a span of 10 bases. CDR3 DNA: TGTGCCAGCAGCTTAGCCCCTCCGGTTAATGAGCAGTTCTTC. It codes for CASSLAPPVNEQFF.

The J gene is TRBJ2-3, the V gene TRBV24-1; possibly TRBD2 for D (6 bases). The CDR3 covers 16 residues. Trimming removed 0 bases at V and 1 base at J, with 10 bases between. Per the germline V gene, CDR1 is KGHDR and CDR2 is SFDVKD. The CDR3 reads CATSDLRASGTDTQYF. The CDR3 DNA is TGTGCCACCAGTGATTTGCGGGCTAGCGGCACAGATACGCAGTATTTT.

In its sample, this clonotype was seen once. The J gene is TRBJ2-5, the V gene TRBV6-2 or TRBV6-3; TRBD2 matches 10 bases. Looked up from germline, CDR1 is MNHEY and CDR2 is SVGEGT. V was pared by 6 bases and J by 5 bases, with 9 bases of the junction left unmatched. The CDR3 is 15 residues long. CDR3 loop: CASRPSGGAGETQYF. Here the CDR3 DNA reads TGTGCCAGCAGACCAAGCGGGGGGGCTGGGGAGACCCAGTACTTC.

The gene calls are TRBV7-2 and TRBJ2-1, with 7 bases that match TRBD2. The junction had 6 bases not matched to a gene; V was cut back by 1 base and J by 12 bases. Germline CDR1 reads SGHTA; CDR2 reads FQGNSA. The CDR3 totals 13 residues. The CDR3: CASSLVGGNTQFF. Written as DNA, the CDR3 is TGTGCCAGCAGCTTAGTGGGGGGGAACACGCAGTTCTTC.

In its sample, this clonotype was seen many times. The CDR3 reads CASTTGGNEQFF. For the CDR3, the DNA is TGTGCCAGCACCACAGGGGGCAATGAGCAGTTCTTC. The chain links TRBV2 to TRBJ2-1, with TRBD1 identical over 8 bases. CDR3 size: 12 residues. V dropped 7 bases and J dropped 6; count of bases not matched to a gene: 2. Germline-derived CDR1 and CDR2 are SNHLY and FYNNEI.

This clonotype was counted at least ten times. V is TRBV7-2 and J is TRBJ2-7; D may be TRBD1 (5 bases). Trimming cost V 1 base and J 4 bases, with 11 bases left between them. The CDR3 is made up of 14 amino acids. Germline loops: CDR1 SGHTA, CDR2 FQGNSA. The CDR3 region is CASSLGQGYYEQYF. The CDR3 nucleotides read TGTGCCAGCAGCTTAGGTCAGGGTTATTACGAGCAGTACTTC.

The chain carries TRBV5-5 and TRBJ2-7; D is unresolved. Trimming took off 4 bases at V and 2 bases at J, with 10 bases between the two ends. CDR3 length: 13 amino acids. The germline V gene has CDR1 SGHKS and CDR2 YYEKEE (reference sequence). The CDR3 DNA follows: TGTGCCAGCAGCCGGTCACACACCTACGAGCAGTACTTC. Translated, it gives CASSRSHTYEQYF.

The CDR3 sequence: CASSRTGKDEQYF. The DNA for the CDR3 is TGTGCCAGCAGCAGGACAGGGAAGGACGAGCAGTACTTC. The chain has TRBV7-2 and TRBJ2-5; TRBD1 agrees at 8 bases. The DNA matches TRBJ2-7 better at its end, which makes the J call doubtful. CDR1 and CDR2 from the germline V gene are SGHTA and FQGNSA. The CDR3 length is 13 residues.

This clonotype has more than one count but fewer than ten. The chain has TRBV6-1 and TRBJ2-1; 7 bases are shared with TRBD2. J lost 5 bases, V lost 10 bases, and 5 bases had no gene match. The germline gives CDR1 MNHNS, CDR2 SASEGT. The CDR3 has 12 amino acids. CDR3 sequence reads: CATLRENNEQFF. The CDR3 bases are TGTGCCACCCTGCGGGAGAACAATGAGCAGTTCTTC.

The genes are TRBV3-1 and TRBJ2-5; 7 bases agree with TRBD2. J lost 4 bases, V lost 3 bases, and 5 bases had no gene match. This CDR3 has 14 residues. Germline CDR1 reads LGHDT; CDR2 reads YNNKEL (reference sequence). CDR3 DNA: TGTGCCAGCAGCCAGCGGGGGAGCGGAGAGACCCAGTACTTC. Translated, it gives CASSQRGSGETQYF.

The chain carries TRBV24-1 and TRBJ2-5; D remains unclear. V lost 4 bases and J lost 4, with 18 bases in between. The CDR3 is made up of 16 amino acids. In germline, CDR1 is KGHDR, CDR2 SFDVKD. The CDR3: CATSDPASSSRETQYF. CDR3 nucleotide sequence: TGTGCCACCAGTGACCCGGCCAGCTCCTCCCGAGAGACCCAGTACTTC.

The genes are TRBV20-1 and TRBJ1-2, with D maybe TRBD1 (5 bases). Germline CDR1 is DFQATT and CDR2 is SNEGSKA (reference sequence). V was clipped by 6 bases and J by 4 bases, with 15 bases between them. This CDR3 is built from 13 residues. CDR3 protein: CSAEKVDSYGYTF. The CDR3 nucleotides are TGCAGTGCAGAGAAGGTTGACAGCTATGGCTACACCTTC.

The chain joins TRBV7-2 to TRBJ2-7; TRBD2 might be the D (6 bases). The V and J ends lost 5 bases and 0 bases respectively, with 17 bases between them. This CDR3 has 16 residues. The germline CDR1 and CDR2 sequences are SGHTA and FQGNSA. CDR3 sequence (DNA): TGTGCCAGCAGCCCCCGACTAGTTTGGAGCTCCTACGAGCAGTACTTC. Its translation: CASSPRLVWSSYEQYF.